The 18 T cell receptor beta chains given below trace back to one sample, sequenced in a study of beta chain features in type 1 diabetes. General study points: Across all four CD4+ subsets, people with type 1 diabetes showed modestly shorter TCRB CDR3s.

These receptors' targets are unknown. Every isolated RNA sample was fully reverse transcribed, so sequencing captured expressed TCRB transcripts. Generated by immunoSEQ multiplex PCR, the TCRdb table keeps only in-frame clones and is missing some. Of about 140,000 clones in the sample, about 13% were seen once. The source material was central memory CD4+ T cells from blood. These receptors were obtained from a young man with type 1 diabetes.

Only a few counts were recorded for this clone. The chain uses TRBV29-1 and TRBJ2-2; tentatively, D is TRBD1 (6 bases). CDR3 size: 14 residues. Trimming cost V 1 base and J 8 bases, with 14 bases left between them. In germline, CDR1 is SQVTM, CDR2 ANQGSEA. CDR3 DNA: TGCAGCGTTGAAGTGGGGACACAATTAGGGGAGCTGTTTTTT. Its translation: CSVEVGTQLGELFF.

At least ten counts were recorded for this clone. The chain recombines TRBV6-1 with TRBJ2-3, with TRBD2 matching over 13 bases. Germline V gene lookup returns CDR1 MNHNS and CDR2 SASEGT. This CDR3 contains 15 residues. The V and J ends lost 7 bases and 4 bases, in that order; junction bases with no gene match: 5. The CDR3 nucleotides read TGTGCCAGCACGCCGGGACTAGCGGGGCCAGATACGCAGTATTTT. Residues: CASTPGLAGPDTQYF.

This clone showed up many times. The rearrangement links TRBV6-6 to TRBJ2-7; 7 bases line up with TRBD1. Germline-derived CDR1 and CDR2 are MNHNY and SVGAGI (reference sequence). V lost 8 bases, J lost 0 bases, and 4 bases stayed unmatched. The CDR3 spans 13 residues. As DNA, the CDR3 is TGTGCCAGCGGTGGACAGGCCTCCTACGAGCAGTACTTC. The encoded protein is CASGGQASYEQYF.

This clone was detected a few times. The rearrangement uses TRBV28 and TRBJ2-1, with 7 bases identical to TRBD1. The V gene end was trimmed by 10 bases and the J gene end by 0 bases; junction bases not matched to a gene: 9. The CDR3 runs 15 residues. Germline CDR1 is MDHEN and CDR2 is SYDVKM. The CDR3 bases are TGTGCCACCTACCGGACAGGTAGCTCCTACAATGAGCAGTTCTTC. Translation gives CATYRTGSSYNEQFF.

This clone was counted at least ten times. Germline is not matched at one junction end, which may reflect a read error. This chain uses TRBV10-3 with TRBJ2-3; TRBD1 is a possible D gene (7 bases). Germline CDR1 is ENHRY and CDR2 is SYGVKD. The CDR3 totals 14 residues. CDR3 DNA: TGTGCCGTCAGGGGGGCCTTTAGCACAGATACGCAGTATTTT. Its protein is CAVRGAFSTDTQYF.

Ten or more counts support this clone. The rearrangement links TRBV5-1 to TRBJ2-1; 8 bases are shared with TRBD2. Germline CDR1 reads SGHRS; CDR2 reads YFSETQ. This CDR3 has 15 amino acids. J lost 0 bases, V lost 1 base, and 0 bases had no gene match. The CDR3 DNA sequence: TGCGCCAGCAGCTTGCTAGCGGGCTCCTACAATGAGCAGTTCTTC. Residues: CASSLLAGSYNEQFF.

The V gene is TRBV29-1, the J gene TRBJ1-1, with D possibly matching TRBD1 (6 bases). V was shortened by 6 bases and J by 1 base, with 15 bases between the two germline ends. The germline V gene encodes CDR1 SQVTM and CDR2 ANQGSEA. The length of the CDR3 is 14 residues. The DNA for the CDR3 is TGCAGCGTCGTCTTGACAGGACAGAACACTGAAGCTTTCTTT. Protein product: CSVVLTGQNTEAFF.

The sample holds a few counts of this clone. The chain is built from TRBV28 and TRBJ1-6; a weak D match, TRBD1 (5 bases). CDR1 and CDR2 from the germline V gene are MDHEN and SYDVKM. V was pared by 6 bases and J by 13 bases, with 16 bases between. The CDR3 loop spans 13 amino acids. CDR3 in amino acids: CASRSGTVLPLHF. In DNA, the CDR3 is TGTGCCAGCAGGTCCGGGACGGTGCTCCCCCTCCACTTT.

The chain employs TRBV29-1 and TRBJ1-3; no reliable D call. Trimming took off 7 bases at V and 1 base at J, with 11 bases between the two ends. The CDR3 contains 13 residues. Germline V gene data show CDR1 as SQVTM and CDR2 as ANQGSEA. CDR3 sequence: CSASQRSGNTIYF. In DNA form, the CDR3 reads TGCAGCGCCTCTCAGCGATCTGGAAACACCATATATTTT. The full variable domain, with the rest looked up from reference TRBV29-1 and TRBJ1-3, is SAVISQKPSRDICQRGTSLTIQCQVDSQVTMMFWYRQQPGQSLTLIATANQGSEATYESGFVIDKFPISRPNLTFSTLTVSNMSPEDSSIYLCSASQRSGNTIYFGEGSWLTVV.

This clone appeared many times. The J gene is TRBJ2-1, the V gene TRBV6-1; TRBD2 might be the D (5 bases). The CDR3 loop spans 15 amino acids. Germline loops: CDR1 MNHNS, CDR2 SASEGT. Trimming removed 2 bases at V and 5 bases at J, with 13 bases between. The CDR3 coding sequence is TGTGCCAGCAGTGAAAGGACTCTAGTTAACAATGAGCAGTTCTTC. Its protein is CASSERTLVNNEQFF.

Here the CDR3 reads CASSLLRDTSTRQYF. The CDR3, as DNA: TGTGCCAGCAGCCTACTCCGGGACACCTCTACGAGGCAGTACTTC. This chain links TRBV11-2 with TRBJ2-7; TRBD1 is a possible D gene (6 bases). Germline V gene data show CDR1 as SGHAT and CDR2 as FQNNGV. The germline V and J ends were trimmed by 5 bases and 9 bases, with 23 bases remaining between them. The CDR3 has 15 amino acids.

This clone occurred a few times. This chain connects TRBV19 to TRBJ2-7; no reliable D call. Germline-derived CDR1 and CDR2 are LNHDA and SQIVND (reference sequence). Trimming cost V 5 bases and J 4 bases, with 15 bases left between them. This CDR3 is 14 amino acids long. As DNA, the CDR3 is TGTGCCAGTAGTCCCGCGTTTACTGGATACGAGCAGTACTTC. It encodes CASSPAFTGYEQYF.

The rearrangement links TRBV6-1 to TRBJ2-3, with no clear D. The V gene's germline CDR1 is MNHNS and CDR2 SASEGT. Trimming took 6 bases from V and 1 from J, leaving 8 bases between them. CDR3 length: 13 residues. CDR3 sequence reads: CASRGLGTDTQYF. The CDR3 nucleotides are TGTGCCAGCAGGGGATTGGGCACAGATACGCAGTATTTT.

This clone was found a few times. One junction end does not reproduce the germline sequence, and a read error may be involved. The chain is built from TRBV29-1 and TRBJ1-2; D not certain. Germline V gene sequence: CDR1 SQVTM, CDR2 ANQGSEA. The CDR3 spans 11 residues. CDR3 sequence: CSVEASNGYTF. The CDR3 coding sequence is TGCAGCGTCGAAGCCTCTAATGGCTACACCTTC.

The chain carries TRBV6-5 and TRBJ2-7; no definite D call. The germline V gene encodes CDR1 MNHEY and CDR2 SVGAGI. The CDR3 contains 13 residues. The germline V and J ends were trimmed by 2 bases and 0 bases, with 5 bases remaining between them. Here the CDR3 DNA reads TGTGCCAGCAGTTACAGGCCCTCCTACGAGCAGTACTTC. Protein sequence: CASSYRPSYEQYF.

DNA for the CDR3: TGTGCCAGCAGCTCGCGGGACAGCTACAATGAGCAGTTCTTC. This sequence encodes CASSSRDSYNEQFF. The V and J genes are TRBV7-8 and TRBJ2-1; tentative D call: TRBD1 (7 bases). Germline values: CDR1 SGHVS, CDR2 FQNEAQ. Trimming shortened V by 4 bases and J by 3 bases, and 10 bases separated the two germline ends. The CDR3 spans 14 residues.

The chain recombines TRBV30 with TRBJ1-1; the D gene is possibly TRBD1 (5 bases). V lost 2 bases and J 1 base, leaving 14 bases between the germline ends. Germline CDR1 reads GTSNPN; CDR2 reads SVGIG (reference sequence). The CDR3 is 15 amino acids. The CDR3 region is CAWSYGIGGNTEAFF. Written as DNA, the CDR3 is TGTGCCTGGAGTTACGGGATTGGGGGGAACACTGAAGCTTTCTTT.

Written as DNA, the CDR3 is TGTGCCAGCAGCCGAGGACAGCGAGAGACCCAGTACTTC. Translating it yields CASSRGQRETQYF. This chain connects TRBV14 to TRBJ2-5; a weak D match, TRBD1 (6 bases). The CDR3 runs to 13 residues. V lost 4 bases to trimming and J lost 4 bases, with 10 bases between them. CDR1 is SGHDN, CDR2 FVKESK, per germline.